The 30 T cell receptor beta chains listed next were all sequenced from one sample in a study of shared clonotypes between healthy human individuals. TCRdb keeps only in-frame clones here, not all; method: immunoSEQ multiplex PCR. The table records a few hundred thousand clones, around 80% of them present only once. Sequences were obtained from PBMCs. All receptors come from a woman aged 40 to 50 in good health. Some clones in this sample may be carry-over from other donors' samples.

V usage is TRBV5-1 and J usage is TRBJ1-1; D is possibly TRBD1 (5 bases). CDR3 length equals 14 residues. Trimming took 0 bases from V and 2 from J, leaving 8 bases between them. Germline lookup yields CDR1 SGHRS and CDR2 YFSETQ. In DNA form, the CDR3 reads TGCGCCAGCAGCTTGGCCACAGGTAACACTGAAGCTTTCTTT. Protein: CASSLATGNTEAFF.

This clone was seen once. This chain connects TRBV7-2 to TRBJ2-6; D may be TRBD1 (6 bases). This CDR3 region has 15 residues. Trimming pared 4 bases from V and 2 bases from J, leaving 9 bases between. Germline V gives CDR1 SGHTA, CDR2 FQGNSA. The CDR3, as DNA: TGTGCCAGCAGCTCGACAGGCCCTGGGGCCAACGTCCTGACTTTC. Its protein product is CASSSTGPGANVLTF.

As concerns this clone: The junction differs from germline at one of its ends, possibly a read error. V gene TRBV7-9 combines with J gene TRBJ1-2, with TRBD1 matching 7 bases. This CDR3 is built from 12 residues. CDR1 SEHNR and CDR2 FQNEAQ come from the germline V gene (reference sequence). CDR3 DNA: TGTGCCAGCAGCGGGAGACAGGGCCCGGTGGCCTTC. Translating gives CASSGRQGPVAF.

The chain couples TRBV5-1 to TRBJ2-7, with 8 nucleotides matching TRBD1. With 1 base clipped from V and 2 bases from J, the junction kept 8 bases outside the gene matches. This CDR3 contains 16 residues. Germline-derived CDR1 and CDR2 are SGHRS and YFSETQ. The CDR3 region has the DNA TGCGCCAGCAGCTTGCGTAACATGACAGGGGCCTACGAGCAGTACTTC. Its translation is CASSLRNMTGAYEQYF.

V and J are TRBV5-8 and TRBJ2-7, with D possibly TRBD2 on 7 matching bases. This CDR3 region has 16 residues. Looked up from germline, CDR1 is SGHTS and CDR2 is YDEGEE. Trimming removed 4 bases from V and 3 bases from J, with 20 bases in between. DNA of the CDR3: TGTGCCAGCAGCCCCTTTAGGGGGGGGAGAGGCTACGAGCAGTACTTC. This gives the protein CASSPFRGGRGYEQYF.

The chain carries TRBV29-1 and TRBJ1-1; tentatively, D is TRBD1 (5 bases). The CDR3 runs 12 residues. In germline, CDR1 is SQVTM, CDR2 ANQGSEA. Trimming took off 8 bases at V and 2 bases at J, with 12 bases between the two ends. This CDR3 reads CSIRDHNTEAFF. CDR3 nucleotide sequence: TGCAGCATCCGGGACCATAACACTGAAGCTTTCTTT.

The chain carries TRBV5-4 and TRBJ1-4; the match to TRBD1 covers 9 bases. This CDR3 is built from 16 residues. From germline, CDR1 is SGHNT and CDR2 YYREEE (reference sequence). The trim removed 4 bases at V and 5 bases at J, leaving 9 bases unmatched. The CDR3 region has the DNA TGTGCCAGCAGCGCTACAGGACAGGGGAGAAATGAAAAACTGTTTTTT. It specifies CASSATGQGRNEKLFF. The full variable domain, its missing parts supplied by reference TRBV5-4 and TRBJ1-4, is ETGVTQSPTHLIKTRGQQVTLRCSSQSGHNTVSWYQQALGQGPQFIFQYYREEENGRGNFPPRFSGLQFPNYSSELNVNALELDDSALYLCASSATGQGRNEKLFFGSGTQLSVL.

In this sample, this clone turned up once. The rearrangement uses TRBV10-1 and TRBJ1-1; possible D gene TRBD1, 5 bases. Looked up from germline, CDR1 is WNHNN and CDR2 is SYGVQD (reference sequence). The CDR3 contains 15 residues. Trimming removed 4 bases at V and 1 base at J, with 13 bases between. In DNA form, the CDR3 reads TGCGCCAGCAGTGTCACGGGACGGAGGAACACTGAAGCTTTCTTT. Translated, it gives CASSVTGRRNTEAFF.

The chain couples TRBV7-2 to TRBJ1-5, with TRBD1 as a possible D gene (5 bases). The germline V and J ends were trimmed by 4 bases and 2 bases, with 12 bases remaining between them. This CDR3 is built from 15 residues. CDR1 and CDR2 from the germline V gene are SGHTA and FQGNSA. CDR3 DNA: TGTGCCAGCAGCTCCGCCCAGGGTGGCAATCAGCCCCAGCATTTT. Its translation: CASSSAQGGNQPQHF. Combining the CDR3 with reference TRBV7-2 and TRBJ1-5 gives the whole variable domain GAGVSQSPSNKVTEKGKDVELRCDPISGHTALYWYRQSLGQGLEFLIYFQGNSAPDKSGLPSDRFSAERTGGSVSTLTIQRTQQEDSAVYLCASSSAQGGNQPQHFGDGTRLSIL.

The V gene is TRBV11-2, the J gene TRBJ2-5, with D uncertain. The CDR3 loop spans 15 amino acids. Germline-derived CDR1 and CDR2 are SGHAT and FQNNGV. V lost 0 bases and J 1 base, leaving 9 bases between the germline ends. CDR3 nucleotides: TGTGCCAGCAGCTTAGAACGGATACCCCAAGAGACCCAGTACTTC. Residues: CASSLERIPQETQYF. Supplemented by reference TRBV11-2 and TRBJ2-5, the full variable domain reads EAGVAQSPRYKIIEKRQSVAFWCNPISGHATLYWYQQILGQGPKLLIQFQNNGVVDDSQLPKDRFSAERLKGVDSTLKIQPAKLEDSAVYLCASSLERIPQETQYFGPGTRLLVL.

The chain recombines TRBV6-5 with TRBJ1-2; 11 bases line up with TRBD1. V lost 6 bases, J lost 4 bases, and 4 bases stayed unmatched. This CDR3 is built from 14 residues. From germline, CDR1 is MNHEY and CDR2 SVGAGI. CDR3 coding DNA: TGTGCCAGCAGGGGACAGGGGGTTATCTATGGCTACACCTTC. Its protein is CASRGQGVIYGYTF.

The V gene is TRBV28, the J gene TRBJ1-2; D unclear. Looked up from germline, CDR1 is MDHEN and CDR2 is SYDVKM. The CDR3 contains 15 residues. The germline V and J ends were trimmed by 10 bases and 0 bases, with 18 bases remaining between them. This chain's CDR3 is CATEGGLSANYGYTF. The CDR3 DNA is TGTGCCACAGAGGGAGGGCTATCAGCTAACTATGGCTACACCTTC.

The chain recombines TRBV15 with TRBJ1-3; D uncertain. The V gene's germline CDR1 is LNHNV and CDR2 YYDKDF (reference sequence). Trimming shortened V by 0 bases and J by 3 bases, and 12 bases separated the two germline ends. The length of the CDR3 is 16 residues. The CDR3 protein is CATSRDLASGGNTIYF. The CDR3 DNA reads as TGTGCCACCAGCAGAGATTTGGCGTCGGGTGGAAACACCATATATTTT.

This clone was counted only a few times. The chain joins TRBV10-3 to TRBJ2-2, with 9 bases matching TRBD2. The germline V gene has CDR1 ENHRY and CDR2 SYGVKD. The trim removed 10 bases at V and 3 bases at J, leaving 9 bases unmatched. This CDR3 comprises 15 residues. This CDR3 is CATVAGEWDTGELFF. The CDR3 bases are TGTGCCACCGTAGCGGGAGAATGGGACACCGGGGAGCTGTTTTTT.

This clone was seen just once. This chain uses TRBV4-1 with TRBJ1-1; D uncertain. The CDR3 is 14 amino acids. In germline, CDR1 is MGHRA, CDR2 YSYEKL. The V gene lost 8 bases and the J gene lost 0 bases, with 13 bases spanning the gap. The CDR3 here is CASLGKEMNTEAFF. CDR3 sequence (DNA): TGCGCCAGCTTGGGGAAAGAGATGAACACTGAAGCTTTCTTT.

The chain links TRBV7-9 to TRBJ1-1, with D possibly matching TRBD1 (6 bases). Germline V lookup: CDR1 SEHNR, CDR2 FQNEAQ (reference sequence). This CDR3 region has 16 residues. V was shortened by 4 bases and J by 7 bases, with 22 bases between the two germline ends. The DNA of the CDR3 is TGTGCCAGCAGCTACCCAAAGGGGGGGCTCTTAGTTGAAGCTTTCTTT. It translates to CASSYPKGGLLVEAFF.

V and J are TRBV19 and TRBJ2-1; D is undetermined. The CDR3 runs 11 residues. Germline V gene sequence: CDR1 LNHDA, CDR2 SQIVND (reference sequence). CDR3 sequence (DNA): TGTACAACGAAGGCCGCTGGGGAGCAGTTCTTC. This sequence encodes CTTKAAGEQFF.

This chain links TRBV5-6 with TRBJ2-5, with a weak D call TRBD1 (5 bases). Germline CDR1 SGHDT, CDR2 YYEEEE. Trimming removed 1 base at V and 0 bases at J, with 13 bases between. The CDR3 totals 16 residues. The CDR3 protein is CASSLSRPGYQETQYF. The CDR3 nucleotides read TGTGCCAGCAGCTTGTCTCGCCCAGGGTACCAAGAGACCCAGTACTTC. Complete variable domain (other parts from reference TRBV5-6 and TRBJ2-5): DAGVTQSPTHLIKTRGQQVTLRCSPKSGHDTVSWYQQALGQGPQFIFQYYEEEERQRGNFPDRFSGHQFPNYSSELNVNALLLGDSALYLCASSLSRPGYQETQYFGPGTRLLVL.

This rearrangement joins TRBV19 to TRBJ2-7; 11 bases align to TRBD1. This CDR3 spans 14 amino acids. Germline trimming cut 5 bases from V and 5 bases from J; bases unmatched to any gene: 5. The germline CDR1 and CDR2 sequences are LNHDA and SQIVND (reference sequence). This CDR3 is CASSADRGRDEQYF. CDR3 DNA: TGTGCCAGTAGTGCGGACAGGGGGCGGGACGAGCAGTACTTC. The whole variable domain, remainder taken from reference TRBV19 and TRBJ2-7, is DGGITQSPKYLFRKEGQNVTLSCEQNLNHDAMYWYRQDPGQGLRLIYYSQIVNDFQKGDIAEGYSVSREKKESFPLTVTSAQKNPTAFYLCASSADRGRDEQYFGPGTRLTVT.

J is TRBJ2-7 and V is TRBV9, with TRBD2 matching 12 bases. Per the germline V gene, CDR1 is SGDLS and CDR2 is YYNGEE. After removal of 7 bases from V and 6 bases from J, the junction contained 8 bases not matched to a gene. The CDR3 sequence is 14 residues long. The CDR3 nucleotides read TGTGCCAGCGGGTCGACTAGCGGGAGCTCCGAGCAGTACTTC. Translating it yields CASGSTSGSSEQYF.

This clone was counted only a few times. The CDR3 DNA follows: TGTGCCATCAGCACCGCTAGCGGGCACAACAATGAGCAGTTCTTC. Translated, it gives CAISTASGHNNEQFF. The chain is built from TRBV10-3 and TRBJ2-1, with 8 bases matching TRBD2. CDR3 length: 15 residues. Germline lookup yields CDR1 ENHRY and CDR2 SYGVKD. V trimming: 6 bases; J trimming: 5 bases; junction bases outside the gene matches: 9.

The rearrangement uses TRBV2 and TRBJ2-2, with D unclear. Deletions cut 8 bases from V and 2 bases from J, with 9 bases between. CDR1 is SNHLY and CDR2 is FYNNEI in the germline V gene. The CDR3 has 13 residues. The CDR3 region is CASGQSNTGELFF. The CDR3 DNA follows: TGTGCCAGCGGGCAGTCAAACACCGGGGAGCTGTTTTTT. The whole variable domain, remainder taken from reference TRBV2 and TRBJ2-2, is EPEVTQTPSHQVTQMGQEVILRCVPISNHLYFYWYRQILGQKVEFLVSFYNNEISEKSEIFDDQFSVERPDGSNFTLKIRSTKLEDSAMYFCASGQSNTGELFFGEGSRLTVL.

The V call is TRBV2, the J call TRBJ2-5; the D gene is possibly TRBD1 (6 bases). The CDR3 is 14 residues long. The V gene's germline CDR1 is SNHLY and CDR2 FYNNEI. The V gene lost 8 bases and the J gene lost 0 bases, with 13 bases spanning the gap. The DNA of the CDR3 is TGTGCCAGCGAGCAACAGGGACACCAAGAGACCCAGTACTTC. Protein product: CASEQQGHQETQYF.

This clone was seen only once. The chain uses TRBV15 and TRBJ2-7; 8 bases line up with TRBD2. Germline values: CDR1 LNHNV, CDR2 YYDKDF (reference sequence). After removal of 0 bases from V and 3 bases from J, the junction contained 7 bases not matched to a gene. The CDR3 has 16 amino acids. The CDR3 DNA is TGTGCCACCAGCAGAGACCCAGGGGCGGGAGGCTACGAGCAGTACTTC. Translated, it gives CATSRDPGAGGYEQYF.

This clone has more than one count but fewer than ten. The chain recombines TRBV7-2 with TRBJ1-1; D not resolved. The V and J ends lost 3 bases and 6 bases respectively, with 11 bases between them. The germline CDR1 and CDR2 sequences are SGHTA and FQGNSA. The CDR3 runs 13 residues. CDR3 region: CASSLSPSAEAFF. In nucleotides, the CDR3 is TGTGCCAGCAGCTTGTCCCCGTCGGCTGAAGCTTTCTTT.

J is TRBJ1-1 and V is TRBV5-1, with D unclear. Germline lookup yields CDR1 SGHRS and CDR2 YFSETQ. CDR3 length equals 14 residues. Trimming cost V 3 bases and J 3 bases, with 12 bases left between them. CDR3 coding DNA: TGCGCCAGCAGCTCCGGGGTTATAGACACTGAAGCTTTCTTT. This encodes CASSSGVIDTEAFF.

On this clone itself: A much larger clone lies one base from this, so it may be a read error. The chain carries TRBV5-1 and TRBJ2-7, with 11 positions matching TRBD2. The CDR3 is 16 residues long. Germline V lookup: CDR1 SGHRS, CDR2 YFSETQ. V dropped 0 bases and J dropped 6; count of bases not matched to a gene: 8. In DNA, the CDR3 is TGCGCCAGCAGCTTGGGGGGACTAGCGGCCACGGGCGAGCAGTACTTC. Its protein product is CASSLGGLAATGEQYF.

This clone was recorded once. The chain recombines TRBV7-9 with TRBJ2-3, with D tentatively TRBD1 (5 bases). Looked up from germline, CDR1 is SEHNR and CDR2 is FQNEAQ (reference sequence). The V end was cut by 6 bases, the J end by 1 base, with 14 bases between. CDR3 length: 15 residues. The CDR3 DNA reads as TGTGCCAGCAGTACAAGGGGTTTGGGCACAGATACGCAGTATTTT. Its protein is CASSTRGLGTDTQYF.

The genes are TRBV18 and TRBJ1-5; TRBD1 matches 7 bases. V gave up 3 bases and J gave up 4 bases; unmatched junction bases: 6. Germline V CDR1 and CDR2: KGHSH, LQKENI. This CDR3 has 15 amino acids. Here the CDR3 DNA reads TGTGCCAGCTCACCTATGGGACAGTCAAATCAGCCCCAGCATTTT. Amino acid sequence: CASSPMGQSNQPQHF.

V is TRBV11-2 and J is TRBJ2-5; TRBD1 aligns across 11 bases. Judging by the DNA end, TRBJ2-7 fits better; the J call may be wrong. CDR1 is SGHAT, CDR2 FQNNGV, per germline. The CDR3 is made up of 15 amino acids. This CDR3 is CASSWGQGVFGEQYF. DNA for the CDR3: TGTGCCAGCAGCTGGGGACAGGGGGTATTCGGCGAGCAGTACTTC.